The 7 T cell receptor beta chains in this list originate from one sample, sequenced in a study of blood T cell repertoires in COVID-19 (dated by TCRdb to 2019 to 2021). Libraries were built with the immunoSEQ multiplex PCR assay. This immuneACCESS table, as held by TCRdb, lists in-frame sequences with V and J called but not all clones. Of the missing ones, under half trace to an unresolved V gene in checked studies; the others have no known cause. For this sample the table gives tens of thousands of clones, of which 88% were detected only once. The ten biggest clones cover 22% of the sample. The sequenced material came from peripheral blood. Every receptor here comes from a man between 65 and 85 years old in a cohort sampled during active COVID-19.

The chain couples TRBV11-2 to TRBJ2-7, with 7 bases lining up with TRBD1. V was pared by 1 base and J by 3 bases, with 3 bases of the junction left unmatched. In germline, CDR1 is SGHAT, CDR2 FQNNGV. This CDR3 contains 14 residues. The CDR3 DNA sequence: TGTGCCAGCAGCTTAGGGACAGGCCGCTACGAGCAGTACTTC. Amino acid sequence: CASSLGTGRYEQYF.

This chain connects TRBV27 to TRBJ2-5; TRBD1 matches 7 bases. This CDR3 is built from 15 residues. Trimming took 6 bases from V and 1 from J; bases not matched to a gene: 8. Germline CDR1 is MNHEY and CDR2 is SMNVEV (reference sequence). Here the CDR3 DNA reads TGTGCCAGCAGGCGGGCAGGGGGTCTCCAAGAGACCCAGTACTTC. It yields the protein CASRRAGGLQETQYF.

The rearrangement joins TRBV28 to TRBJ1-2; 7 positions match TRBD1. The length of the CDR3 is 14 residues. In germline, CDR1 is MDHEN, CDR2 SYDVKM. The V segment lost 7 bases and the J segment 7 bases; nucleotides outside the gene matches: 12. This CDR3 reads CASKPQGTSGGYTF. CDR3 bases: TGTGCCAGCAAACCACAGGGGACATCGGGTGGCTACACCTTC.

The chain recombines TRBV6-5 with TRBJ1-5; the match to TRBD1 covers 8 bases. The germline CDR1 and CDR2 sequences are MNHEY and SVGAGI. CDR3 length equals 15 residues. With 7 bases clipped from V and 1 base from J, the junction kept 6 bases outside the gene matches. The DNA of the CDR3 is TGTGCCAGCATGAGGGACAGGTTCAGCAATCAGCCCCAGCATTTT. Protein: CASMRDRFSNQPQHF.

Here the CDR3 reads CASSFGQAKNTEAFF. The CDR3 DNA is TGTGCCAGCAGCTTTGGACAGGCGAAGAACACTGAAGCTTTCTTT. V usage is TRBV7-8 and J usage is TRBJ1-1; 7 nucleotides align to TRBD1. The CDR3 has 15 amino acids. J was trimmed by 1 base and V by 3 bases; bases with no gene match: 5. Germline values: CDR1 SGHVS, CDR2 FQNEAQ.

This clone was seen a few times. The rearrangement joins TRBV5-1 to TRBJ2-7, with 9 bases fitting TRBD1. Per the germline V gene, CDR1 is SGHRS and CDR2 is YFSETQ. This CDR3 spans 14 amino acids. The V and J ends lost 1 base and 4 bases, in that order; junction bases with no gene match: 3. The CDR3 bases are TGCGCCAGCAGCTTGCTGGGACAGGGTTACGAGCAGTACTTC. It is translated as CASSLLGQGYEQYF.

The gene calls are TRBV20-1 and TRBJ2-4; 9 bases are shared with TRBD1. With V trimmed by 3 bases and J by 9 bases, 9 bases remained unmatched. This CDR3 is 14 amino acids long. Germline V gene lookup returns CDR1 DFQATT and CDR2 SNEGSKA (reference sequence). CDR3 DNA sequence: TGCAGTGCTAGTTACAGGGGGCGCCCCGTCATTCAGTACTTC. Translated: CSASYRGRPVIQYF.